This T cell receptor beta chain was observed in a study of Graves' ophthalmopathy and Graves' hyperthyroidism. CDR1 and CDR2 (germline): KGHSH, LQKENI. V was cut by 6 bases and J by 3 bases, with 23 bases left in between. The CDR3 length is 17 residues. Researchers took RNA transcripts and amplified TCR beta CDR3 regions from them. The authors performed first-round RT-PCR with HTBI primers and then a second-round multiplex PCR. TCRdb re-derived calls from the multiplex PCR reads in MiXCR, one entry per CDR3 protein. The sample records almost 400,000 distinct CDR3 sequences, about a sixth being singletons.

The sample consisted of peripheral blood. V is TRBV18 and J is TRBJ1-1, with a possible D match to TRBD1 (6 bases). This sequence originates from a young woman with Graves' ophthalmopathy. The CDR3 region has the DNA TGTGCCAGCTCGCTCGAACAGGGATGGGGTAGAGACACTGAAGCTTTCTTT. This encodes CASSLEQGWGRDTEAFF.